The present T cell receptor beta chain was sequenced within a study of PD-L1 blockade in urothelial cancer. Sequencing was performed with immunoSEQ multiplex PCR; in TCRdb, only in-frame clones are kept and a portion is missing. The sample has 45,000 to 60,000 clones, about 85% seen once; the top ten hold approximately 7.6%. Germline V lookup: CDR1 SGHKS, CDR2 YYEKEE (reference sequence). This CDR3 comprises 16 residues. Trimming shortened V by 1 base and J by 6 bases, and 17 bases separated the two germline ends. The TCR originated in a man aged 60 to 69 with urothelial cancer. This specimen was PBMCs, taken around atezolizumab (anti-PD-L1) treatment. V and J are TRBV5-5 and TRBJ1-5; tentative D call: TRBD1 (6 bases). DNA of the CDR3: TGTGCCAGCAGCTTGACTCCAGTCGGGGGGCTTCAGCCCCAGCATTTT. Translating it yields CASSLTPVGGLQPQHF. The full variable domain, rest sourced from reference TRBV5-5 and TRBJ1-5, is DAGVTQSPTHLIKTRGQQVTLRCSPISGHKSVSWYQQVLGQGPQFIFQYYEKEERGRGNFPDRFSARQFPNYSSELNVNALLLGDSALYLCASSLTPVGGLQPQHFGDGTRLSIL.